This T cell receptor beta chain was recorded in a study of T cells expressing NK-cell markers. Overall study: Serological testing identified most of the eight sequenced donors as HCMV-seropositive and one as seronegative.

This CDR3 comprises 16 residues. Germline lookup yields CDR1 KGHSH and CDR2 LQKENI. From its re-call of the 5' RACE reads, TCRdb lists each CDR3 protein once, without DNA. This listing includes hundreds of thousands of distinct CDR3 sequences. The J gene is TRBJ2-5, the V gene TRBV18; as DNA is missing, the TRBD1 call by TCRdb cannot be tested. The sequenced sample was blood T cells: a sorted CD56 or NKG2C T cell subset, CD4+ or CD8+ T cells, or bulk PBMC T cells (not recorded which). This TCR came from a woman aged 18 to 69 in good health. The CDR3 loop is CASSPPTGGKKETQYF.